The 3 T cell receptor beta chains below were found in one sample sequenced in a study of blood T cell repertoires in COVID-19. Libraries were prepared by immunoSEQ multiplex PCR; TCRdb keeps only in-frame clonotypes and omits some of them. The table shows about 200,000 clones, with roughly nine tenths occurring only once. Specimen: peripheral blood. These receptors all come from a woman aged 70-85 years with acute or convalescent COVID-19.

Here the CDR3 reads CASSLEQGASYEQYF. CDR3 sequence (DNA): TGTGCCAGCAGCTTAGAACAGGGGGCCTCCTACGAGCAGTACTTC. The chain carries TRBV7-8 and TRBJ2-7; 9 bases fit TRBD1. The CDR3 has 15 amino acids. Germline loops: CDR1 SGHVS, CDR2 FQNEAQ. With V trimmed by 1 base and J by 0 bases, 1 base remained unmatched.

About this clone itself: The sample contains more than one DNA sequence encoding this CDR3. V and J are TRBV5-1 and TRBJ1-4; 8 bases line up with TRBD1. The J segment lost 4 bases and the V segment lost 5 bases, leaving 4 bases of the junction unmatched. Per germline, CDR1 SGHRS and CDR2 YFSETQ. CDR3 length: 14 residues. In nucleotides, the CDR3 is TGCGCCAGCAGTCCCGGACAGGGTAATGAAAAACTGTTTTTT. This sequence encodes CASSPGQGNEKLFF.

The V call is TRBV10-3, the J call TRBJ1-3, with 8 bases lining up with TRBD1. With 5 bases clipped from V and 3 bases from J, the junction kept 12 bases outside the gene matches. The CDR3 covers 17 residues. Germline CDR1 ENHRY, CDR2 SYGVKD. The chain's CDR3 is CAISPGTGTGHGNTIYF. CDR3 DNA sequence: TGTGCCATCAGTCCCGGGACAGGCACGGGCCATGGAAACACCATATATTTT.